These T cell receptor beta chains were read from a single sample in a study of shared clonotypes between healthy human individuals. TCRdb's table, derived via immunoSEQ multiplex PCR, lists solely in-frame clones and lacks some. The sample shows around 600,000 clones, around 95% of them seen only once. Sequencing was performed on naive CD8+ T cells sorted from blood. The receptors shown here come from a woman in her twenties or thirties in good health. CDR3s include the opening cysteine and the closing phenylalanine or tryptophan. The D gene is left open where the match is weak. The listing skips clone size in some rows; elsewhere it reads once, few, many or a size class.

J | V | D | size | CDR3 | DNA
TRBJ2-1 | TRBV28 | . | . | CASSPTGFDYNEQFF | TGTGCCAGCAGCCCGACCGGCTTCGACTACAATGAGCAGTTCTTC
TRBJ2-7 | TRBV19 | TRBD1 | . | CASSLGTGGYEQYF | TGTGCCAGTAGTCTTGGGACAGGGGGCTACGAGCAGTACTTC
TRBJ2-1 | TRBV21-1 | . | once | CASSKAEREVINEQFF | TGTGCCAGCAGCAAAGCCGAGCGGGAGGTCATCAATGAGCAGTTCTTC
TRBJ2-7 | TRBV15 | . | once | CATSRGVGPNYEQYF | TGTGCCACCAGCAGAGGAGTTGGACCTAACTACGAGCAGTACTTC
TRBJ2-7 | TRBV10-2 | . | . | CASRGPLYEQYF | TGCGCCAGCAGAGGACCCCTCTACGAGCAGTACTTC
TRBJ2-7 | TRBV11-2 | . | . | CASSTPEAGDLYLPYEQYF | TGTGCCAGCAGCACACCGGAGGCAGGGGATCTATATCTCCCATACGAGCAGTACTTC
TRBJ1-1 | TRBV29-1 | . | few | CSVDSVNTEAFF | TGCAGCGTTGATTCCGTGAACACTGAAGCTTTCTTT
TRBJ1-1 | TRBV5-6 | . | . | CASSPGGSSEAFF | TGTGCCAGCAGCCCAGGTGGATCCAGCGAAGCTTTCTTT
TRBJ2-7 | TRBV28 | . | . | CASSLTGSYEQYF | TGTGCCAGCAGTTTAACGGGATCCTACGAGCAGTACTTC
TRBJ2-1 | TRBV9 | TRBD2 | . | CASSLRLATNEQFF | TGTGCCAGCAGCCTCCGACTAGCGACGAATGAGCAGTTCTTC
TRBJ2-7 | TRBV5-4 | TRBD1 | . | CASSLDRGQGMHEQYF | TGTGCCAGCAGCTTGGACCGGGGACAGGGTATGCACGAGCAGTACTTC
TRBJ2-7 | TRBV7-9 | . | . | CASSLISPYEQYF | TGTGCCAGCAGCTTAATAAGCCCCTACGAGCAGTACTTC
TRBJ2-2 | TRBV2 | . | . | CASSEIGELFF | TGTGCCAGCAGTGAAATCGGGGAGCTGTTTTTT
TRBJ2-2 | TRBV7-9 | TRBD2 | . | CASSLTGGTTGELFF | TGTGCCAGCAGCCTAACGGGAGGGACCACCGGGGAGCTGTTTTTT
TRBJ2-7 | TRBV5-6 | . | . | CASSLRGLDEQYF | TGTGCCAGCAGTCTGAGGGGGTTGGACGAGCAGTACTTC
TRBJ2-7 | TRBV11-2 | . | . | CASSYSGSPYEQYF | TGTGCCAGCAGCTACTCCGGGTCACCCTACGAGCAGTACTTC
TRBJ2-7 | TRBV5-1 | TRBD1 | . | CASSLQGPDEQYF | TGCGCCAGCAGTCTACAGGGGCCGGACGAGCAGTACTTC
TRBJ2-7 | TRBV28 | . | . | CASSLSGGHYEQYF | TGTGCCAGCAGCCTGTCCGGCGGACATTACGAGCAGTACTTC
TRBJ2-7 | TRBV4-1 | . | . | CASSSPGTYEQYF | TGCGCCAGCAGCTCACCGGGAACCTACGAGCAGTACTTC
TRBJ1-5 | TRBV28 | TRBD1 | . | CASSLSHGQGGQPQHF | TGTGCCAGCAGTTTATCACACGGACAGGGTGGCCAGCCCCAGCATTTT
TRBJ2-1 | TRBV16 | TRBD1 | . | CASSHSGTGNNEQFF | TGTGCCAGCAGCCATTCCGGGACAGGGAACAATGAGCAGTTCTTC
TRBJ2-6 | TRBV19 | . | once | CASKGKGGRGANVLTF | TGTGCCAGTAAAGGTAAAGGAGGTCGTGGGGCCAACGTCCTGACTTTC